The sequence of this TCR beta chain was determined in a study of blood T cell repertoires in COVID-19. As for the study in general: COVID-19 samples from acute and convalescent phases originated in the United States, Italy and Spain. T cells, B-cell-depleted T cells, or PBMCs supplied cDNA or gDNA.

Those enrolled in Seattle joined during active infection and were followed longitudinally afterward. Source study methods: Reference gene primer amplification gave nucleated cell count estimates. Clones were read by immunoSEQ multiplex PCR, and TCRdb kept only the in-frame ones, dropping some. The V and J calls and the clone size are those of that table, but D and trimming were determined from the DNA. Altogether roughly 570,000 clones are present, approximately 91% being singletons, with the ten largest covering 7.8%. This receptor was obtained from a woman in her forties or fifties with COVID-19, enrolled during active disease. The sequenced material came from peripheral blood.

In DNA form, the CDR3 reads TGTGCCAGCAGCTTACTACCGGAGACTGAAGCTTTCTTT. This encodes CASSLLPETEAFF. This chain uses TRBV7-6 with TRBJ1-1, with D hard to call. This CDR3 comprises 13 residues. The V end was cut by 2 bases, the J end by 5 bases, with 9 bases between. Germline V gene sequence: CDR1 SGHVS, CDR2 FNYEAQ. The entire variable domain, with the rest obtained from reference TRBV7-6 and TRBJ1-1, is as follows: GAGVSQSPRYKVTKRGQDVALRCDPISGHVSLYWYRQALGQGPEFLTYFNYEAQQDKSGLPNDRFSAERPEGSISTLTIQRTEQRDSAMYRCASSLLPETEAFFGQGTRLTVV.